This T cell receptor beta chain is drawn from a study of cytomegalovirus exposure and HLA in healthy donors. The CDR3 is made up of 11 amino acids. In germline, CDR1 is LNHDA, CDR2 SQIVND (reference sequence). Deletions cut 6 bases from V and 6 bases from J, with 5 bases between. The PCR made use of 60 Vbeta and 13 Jbeta primers. The assay was immunoSEQ multiplex PCR, and TCRdb's table has in-frame clones only and misses some. The sample has 200,000 to 250,000 clones, about 81% seen once; the top ten hold 2.7%. Sequencing used PBMCs. The J gene is TRBJ1-4, the V gene TRBV19; no clear D gene. This receptor was identified in a woman in her thirties or forties in good health and CMV-seronegative. CDR3 loop: CASREYEKLFF. The CDR3 DNA reads as TGTGCCAGTAGAGAGTATGAAAAACTGTTTTTT.